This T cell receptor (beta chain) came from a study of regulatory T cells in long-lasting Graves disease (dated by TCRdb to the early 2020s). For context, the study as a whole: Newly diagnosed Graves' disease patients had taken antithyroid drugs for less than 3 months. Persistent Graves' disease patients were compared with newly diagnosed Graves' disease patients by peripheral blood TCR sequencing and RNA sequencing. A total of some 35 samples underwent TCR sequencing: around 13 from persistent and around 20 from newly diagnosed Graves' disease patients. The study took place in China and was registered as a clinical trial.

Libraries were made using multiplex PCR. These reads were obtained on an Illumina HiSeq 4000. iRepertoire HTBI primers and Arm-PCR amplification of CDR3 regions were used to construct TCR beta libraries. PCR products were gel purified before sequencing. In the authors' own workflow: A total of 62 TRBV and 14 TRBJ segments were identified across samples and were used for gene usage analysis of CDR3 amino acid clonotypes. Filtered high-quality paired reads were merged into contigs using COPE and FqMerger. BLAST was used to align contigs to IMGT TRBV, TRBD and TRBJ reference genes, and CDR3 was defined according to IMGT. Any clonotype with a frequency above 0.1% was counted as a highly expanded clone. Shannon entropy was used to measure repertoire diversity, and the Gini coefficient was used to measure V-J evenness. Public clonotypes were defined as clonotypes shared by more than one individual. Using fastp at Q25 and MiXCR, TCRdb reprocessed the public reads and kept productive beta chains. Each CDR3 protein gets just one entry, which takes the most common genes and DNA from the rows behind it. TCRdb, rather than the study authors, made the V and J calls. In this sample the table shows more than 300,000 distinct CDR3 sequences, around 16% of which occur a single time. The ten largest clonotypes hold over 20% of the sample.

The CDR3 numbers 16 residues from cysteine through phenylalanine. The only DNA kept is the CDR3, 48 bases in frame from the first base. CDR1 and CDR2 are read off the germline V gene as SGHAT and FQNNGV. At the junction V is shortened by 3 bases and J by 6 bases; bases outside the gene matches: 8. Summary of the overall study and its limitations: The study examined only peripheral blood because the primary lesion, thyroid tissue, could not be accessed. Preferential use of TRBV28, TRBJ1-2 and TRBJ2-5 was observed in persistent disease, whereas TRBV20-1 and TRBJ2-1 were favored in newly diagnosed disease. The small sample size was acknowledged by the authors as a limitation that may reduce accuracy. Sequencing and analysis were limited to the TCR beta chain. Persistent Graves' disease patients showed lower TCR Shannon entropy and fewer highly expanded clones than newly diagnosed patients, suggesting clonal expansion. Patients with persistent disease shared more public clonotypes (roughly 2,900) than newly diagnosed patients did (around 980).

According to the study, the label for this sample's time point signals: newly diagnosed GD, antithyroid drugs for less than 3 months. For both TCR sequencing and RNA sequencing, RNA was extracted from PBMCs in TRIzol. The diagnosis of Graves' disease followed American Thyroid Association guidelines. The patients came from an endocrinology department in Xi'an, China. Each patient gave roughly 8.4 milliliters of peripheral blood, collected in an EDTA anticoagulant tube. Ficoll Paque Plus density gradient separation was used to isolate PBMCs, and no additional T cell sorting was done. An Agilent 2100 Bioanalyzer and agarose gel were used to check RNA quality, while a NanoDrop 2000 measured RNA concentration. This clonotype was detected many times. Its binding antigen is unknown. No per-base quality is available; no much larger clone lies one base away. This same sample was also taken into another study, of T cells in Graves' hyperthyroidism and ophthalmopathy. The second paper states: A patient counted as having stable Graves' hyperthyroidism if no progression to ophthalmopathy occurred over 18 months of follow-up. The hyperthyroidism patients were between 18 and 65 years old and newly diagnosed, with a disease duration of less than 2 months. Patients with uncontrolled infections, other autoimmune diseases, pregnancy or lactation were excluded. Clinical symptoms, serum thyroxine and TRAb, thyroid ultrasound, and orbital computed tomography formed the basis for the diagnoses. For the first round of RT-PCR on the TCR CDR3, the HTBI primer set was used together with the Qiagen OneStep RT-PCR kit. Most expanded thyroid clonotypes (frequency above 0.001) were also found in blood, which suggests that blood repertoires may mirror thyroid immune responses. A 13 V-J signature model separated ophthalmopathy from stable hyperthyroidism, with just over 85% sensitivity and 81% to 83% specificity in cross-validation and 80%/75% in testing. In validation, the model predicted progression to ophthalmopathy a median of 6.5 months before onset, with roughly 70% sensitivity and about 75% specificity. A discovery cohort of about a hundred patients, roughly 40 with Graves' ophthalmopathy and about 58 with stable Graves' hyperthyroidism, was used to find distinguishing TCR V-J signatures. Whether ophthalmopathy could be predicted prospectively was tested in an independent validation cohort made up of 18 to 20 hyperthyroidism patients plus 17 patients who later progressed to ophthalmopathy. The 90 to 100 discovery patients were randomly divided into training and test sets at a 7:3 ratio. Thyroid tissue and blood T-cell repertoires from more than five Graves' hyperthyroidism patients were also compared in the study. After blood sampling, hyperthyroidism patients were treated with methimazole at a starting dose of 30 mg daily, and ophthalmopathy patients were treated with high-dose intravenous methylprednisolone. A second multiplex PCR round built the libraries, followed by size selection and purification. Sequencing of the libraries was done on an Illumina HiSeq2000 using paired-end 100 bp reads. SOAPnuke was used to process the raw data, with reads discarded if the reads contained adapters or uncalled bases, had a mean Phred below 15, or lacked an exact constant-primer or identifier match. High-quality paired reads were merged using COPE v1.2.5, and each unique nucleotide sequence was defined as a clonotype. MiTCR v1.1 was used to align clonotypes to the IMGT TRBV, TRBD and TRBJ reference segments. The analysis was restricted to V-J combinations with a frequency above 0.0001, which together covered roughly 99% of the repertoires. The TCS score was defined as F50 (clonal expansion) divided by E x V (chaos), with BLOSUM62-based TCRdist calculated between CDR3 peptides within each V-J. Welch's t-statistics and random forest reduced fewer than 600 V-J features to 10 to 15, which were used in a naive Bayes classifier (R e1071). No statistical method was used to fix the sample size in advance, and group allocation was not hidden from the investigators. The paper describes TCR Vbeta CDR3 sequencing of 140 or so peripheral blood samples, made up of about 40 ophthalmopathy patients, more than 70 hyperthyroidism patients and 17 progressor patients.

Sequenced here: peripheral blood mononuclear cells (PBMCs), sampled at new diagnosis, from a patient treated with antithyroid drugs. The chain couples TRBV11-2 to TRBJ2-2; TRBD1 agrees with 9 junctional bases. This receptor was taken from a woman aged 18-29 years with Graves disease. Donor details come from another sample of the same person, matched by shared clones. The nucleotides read TGTGCCAGCAGCTTTCGGACAGGGGCCGGGGCCGGGGAGCTGTTTTTT. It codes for CASSFRTGAGAGELFF.